The 17 T cell receptor beta chains presented below share a single source sample, sequenced in a study of blood T cell repertoires in COVID-19 (dated by TCRdb to 2018 to 2020). The library was produced with the immunoSEQ multiplex PCR assay. TCRdb limited this immuneACCESS table to in-frame rearrangements with V and J called. A share of clones is missing; checked studies link under half to unresolved V genes, and the rest is unexplained. The sample includes fewer than 500,000 clones, with around 87% observed a single time. The ten largest clones represent roughly 0.97% of the sample. The sequencing input was PBMCs or T cells enriched from blood (not recorded which). The receptors derive from a woman between 25 and 40 years old with acute COVID-19.

The genes are TRBV5-6 and TRBJ2-7; 14 positions agree with TRBD2. From germline, CDR1 is SGHDT and CDR2 YYEEEE. The CDR3 consists of 15 residues. J was trimmed by 3 bases and V by 8 bases; bases with no gene match: 7. This chain's CDR3 is CASYRTSGGLYEQYF. DNA for the CDR3: TGTGCCAGTTATCGGACTAGCGGGGGGCTCTACGAGCAGTACTTC.

The chain couples TRBV6-6 to TRBJ1-4, with D possibly being TRBD1 (6 bases). V lost 6 bases, J lost 8 bases, and 16 bases lay in between. The CDR3 has 14 amino acids. The germline V gene has CDR1 MNHNY and CDR2 SVGAGI (reference sequence). CDR3 DNA sequence: TGTGCCAGCAGCCCTAGAACAGGGAACGAAAAACTGTTTTTT. It codes for CASSPRTGNEKLFF.

The chain recombines TRBV25-1 with TRBJ2-2, with D possibly TRBD1 on 6 matching bases. With 4 bases removed from V and 1 base from J, the gap between germline ends came to 10 bases. The CDR3 covers 15 residues. CDR1 MGHDK and CDR2 SYGVNS come from the germline V gene. The CDR3 spells CASSVGRGNTGELFF. As DNA, the CDR3 is TGTGCCAGCAGTGTAGGCAGGGGGAACACCGGGGAGCTGTTTTTT.

This sequence joins TRBV2 and TRBJ2-2; 10 bases align to TRBD1. The CDR3 spans 15 residues. Germline trimming cut 6 bases from V and 7 bases from J; bases unmatched to any gene: 8. Germline CDR1 is SNHLY and CDR2 is FYNNEI. The CDR3 loop is CASRGGTGASGELFF. Written as DNA, the CDR3 is TGTGCCAGCAGAGGCGGGACAGGGGCGAGCGGGGAGCTGTTTTTT.

The J gene is TRBJ1-2, the V gene TRBV6-6; D gene ambiguous. This CDR3 has 11 amino acids. V lost 6 bases, J lost 3 bases, and 5 bases lay in between. Germline values: CDR1 MNHNY, CDR2 SVGAGI (reference sequence). The CDR3 loop reads CASRIDYGYTF. CDR3 bases: TGTGCCAGCAGAATAGACTATGGCTACACCTTC.

The chain carries TRBV4-1 and TRBJ2-2; D possibly corresponds to TRBD2 (5 bases). Germline V gene sequence: CDR1 MGHRA, CDR2 YSYEKL. V was clipped by 1 base and J by 2 bases, with 5 bases between them. The CDR3 is made up of 14 amino acids. The CDR3 region has the DNA TGCGCCAGCAGCCAAGCGGGAAACACCGGGGAGCTGTTTTTT. It encodes CASSQAGNTGELFF.

The gene calls are TRBV10-1 and TRBJ1-1; 8 bases are a match to TRBD1. The CDR3 covers 15 residues. Germline CDR1 reads WNHNN; CDR2 reads SYGVQD (reference sequence). V trimming: 6 bases; J trimming: 5 bases; junction bases outside the gene matches: 11. Here the CDR3 DNA reads TGCGCCAGCAGCTACCCCAGGGGGCTAAATACTGAAGCTTTCTTT. Translating gives CASSYPRGLNTEAFF.

The chain joins TRBV18 to TRBJ1-2, with D perhaps matching TRBD1 (5 bases). CDR1 and CDR2 from the germline V gene are KGHSH and LQKENI. The CDR3 spans 14 residues. V dropped 6 bases and J dropped 1 base, with 12 bases sitting between them. Written as DNA, the CDR3 is TGTGCCAGCTCCCCAATGGACAATAACTATGGCTACACCTTC. It specifies CASSPMDNNYGYTF.

The chain uses TRBV4-1 and TRBJ1-2; tentatively, D is TRBD1 (5 bases). V lost 0 bases and J lost 3, with 11 bases in between. The CDR3 extends over 15 amino acids. Germline CDR1 reads MGHRA; CDR2 reads YSYEKL. In DNA form, the CDR3 reads TGCGCCAGCAGCCAAGATCAGGGCAGGGACTATGGCTACACCTTC. Translating gives CASSQDQGRDYGYTF.

This clone was seen just once. This rearrangement joins TRBV29-1 to TRBJ1-1; tentatively, D is TRBD1 (5 bases). This CDR3 has 12 amino acids. Germline V gene lookup returns CDR1 SQVTM and CDR2 ANQGSEA. Trimming stripped 8 bases from V and 4 bases from J, with 14 bases between. CDR3 in DNA: TGCAGCACCTCGGGGGGGGTCACTGAAGCTTTCTTT. The encoded protein is CSTSGGVTEAFF.

CDR3 loop: CASSLVRYYEQYF. CDR3 in DNA: TGTGCCAGCAGCTTAGTGCGTTACTACGAGCAGTACTTC. The rearrangement links TRBV11-2 to TRBJ2-7; D unclear. Germline loops: CDR1 SGHAT, CDR2 FQNNGV. The CDR3 is 13 residues long. V lost 1 base and J 3 bases, leaving 7 bases between the germline ends.

This sequence joins TRBV18 and TRBJ1-3, with 10 bases matching TRBD1. The CDR3 is 16 residues long. V was clipped by 3 bases and J by 1 base; unmatched bases: 3. Per germline, CDR1 KGHSH and CDR2 LQKENI. The CDR3 reads CASSPGTGVSGNTIYF. Written as DNA, the CDR3 is TGTGCCAGCTCACCCGGGACAGGGGTTTCTGGAAACACCATATATTTT.

This chain links TRBV6-1 with TRBJ1-6; a weak D match, TRBD1 (6 bases). V shed 3 bases and J shed 7 bases, with 16 bases lying between them. The germline V gene has CDR1 MNHNS and CDR2 SASEGT. The CDR3 length is 16 residues. The CDR3 sequence: CASSDRDPQGNSPLHF. The CDR3 bases are TGTGCCAGCAGTGACAGGGACCCCCAGGGGAATTCACCCCTCCACTTT.

V is TRBV24-1 and J is TRBJ2-7; D remains unclear. The CDR3 is 13 residues long. Trimming shortened V by 4 bases and J by 5 bases, and 11 bases separated the two germline ends. Germline V CDR1 and CDR2: KGHDR, SFDVKD. This CDR3 reads CATSDAAEDEQYF. The CDR3 region has the DNA TGTGCCACCAGTGACGCGGCCGAGGACGAGCAGTACTTC.

J is TRBJ2-3 and V is TRBV15; 8 bases are shared with TRBD2. The germline CDR1 and CDR2 sequences are LNHNV and YYDKDF (reference sequence). J was trimmed by 6 bases and V by 2 bases; bases with no gene match: 13. The CDR3 runs 17 residues. CDR3 protein: CATSRSQSGGPGDTQYF. The DNA for the CDR3 is TGTGCCACCAGCAGATCACAAAGCGGGGGCCCGGGGGATACGCAGTATTTT.

The chain has TRBV28 and TRBJ2-7; 8 nucleotides agree with TRBD1. V dropped 1 base and J dropped 0; count of bases not matched to a gene: 8. There are 17 residues in the CDR3. Germline V gene lookup returns CDR1 MDHEN and CDR2 SYDVKM. DNA for the CDR3: TGTGCCAGCAGTTTATCATTACAGGGGGAAGACTCCTACGAGCAGTACTTC. The encoded protein is CASSLSLQGEDSYEQYF.

This chain uses TRBV5-1 with TRBJ1-1, with TRBD1 identical over 8 bases. CDR3 length: 14 amino acids. V lost 4 bases to trimming and J lost 1 base; unmatched junction nucleotides: 3. Germline V CDR1 and CDR2: SGHRS, YFSETQ. The CDR3 spells CASSKGTGNTEAFF. The CDR3 DNA follows: TGCGCCAGCAGCAAGGGGACAGGGAACACTGAAGCTTTCTTT.